This T cell receptor (beta chain) was identified during a study of OX40 agonist ivuxolimab in advanced cancers. Background on the study: Dose-escalation patients had hepatocellular carcinoma, melanoma, renal cell or head and neck cancer. People who had prior anti-PD-1, anti-PD-L1 or anti-CTLA-4 therapy could take part, and 40% had some.

CDR1 and CDR2 from the germline V gene are MGHRA and YSYEKL. Trimming took 1 base from V and 8 from J, leaving 20 bases between them. CDR3 length: 17 amino acids. Assay: immunoSEQ multiplex PCR; the TCRdb copy retains only in-frame clones and omits some. The sample has about 81,000 clones, about 88% seen once. Source: CD4+ or CD8+ T cells sorted from blood, taken in a trial of the OX40 agonist ivuxolimab. The receptor's source is an adult with an advanced solid tumor such as melanoma, head and neck, liver or kidney cancer. The gene calls are TRBV4-1 and TRBJ1-4; maybe TRBD1 (6 bases). The CDR3 nucleotides read TGCGCCAGCAGCCAAGCGACGATCAACAGGGTAGGAGAAAAACTGTTTTTT. Protein product: CASSQATINRVGEKLFF.